The 19 T cell receptor beta chains below come from one sample, sequenced in a study of monozygotic twins with inflammatory bowel disease. TCRdb re-analyzed the 5' RACE reads; it lists each CDR3 protein once, without DNA. Reported are some 450,000 distinct CDR3 sequences; the ten largest clones contain about 2.6%. Sequences were obtained from blood. The origin of the receptors is a human donor with ulcerative colitis or Crohn's disease, or a healthy co-twin of an affected twin (not recorded which).

V gene TRBV4-1 combines with J gene TRBJ2-5; TCRdb designates TRBD2, a call that cannot be tested without DNA. This CDR3 comprises 14 residues. The germline CDR1 and CDR2 sequences are MGHRA and YSYEKL. This chain's CDR3 is CASSRLAGLETQYF.

The chain employs TRBV12-3 or TRBV12-4 and TRBJ2-7; TCRdb indicates TRBD1, and absent DNA this call remains unverified. This CDR3 is 14 amino acids long. CDR3 region: CASSWDRGTYEQYF.

The V call is TRBV29-1, the J call TRBJ1-1; the TRBD1 assignment by TCRdb is unverifiable without DNA. CDR1 and CDR2 from the germline V gene are SQVTM and ANQGSEA. This CDR3 is built from 12 residues. Here the CDR3 reads CSVQGFGTEAFF.

This chain connects TRBV9 to TRBJ2-2; TCRdb proposes TRBD2, but this gene call is untestable without DNA. The CDR3 loop spans 16 amino acids. Per germline, CDR1 SGDLS and CDR2 YYNGEE. The CDR3 spells CASSVAGQSNTGELFF.

This chain links TRBV10-3 with TRBJ1-1. CDR1 ENHRY and CDR2 SYGVKD come from the germline V gene. The CDR3 is 15 residues long. The CDR3 protein is CAISEGGRLNTEAFF.

The chain joins TRBV5-1 to TRBJ2-1; the D call of TRBD1 rests on TCRdb alone, since no DNA is present to check it. CDR3 length: 15 residues. In germline, CDR1 is SGHRS, CDR2 YFSETQ. The CDR3 sequence: CASSPPREDYNEQFF.

The genes are TRBV23-1 and TRBJ2-1; there is no DNA to check the TCRdb D call of TRBD2. TRBV23-1 is an open reading frame whose function is uncertain. The CDR3 extends over 15 amino acids. The CDR3 region is CASSHPGLKGNEQFF.

The J gene is TRBJ2-2, the V gene TRBV6-5. The CDR3 is made up of 13 amino acids. Germline CDR1 and CDR2: MNHEY and SVGAGI. The CDR3 sequence is CASSYSGARELFF.

The gene calls are TRBV7-8 and TRBJ2-2; no DNA is available, so the TRBD2 call from TCRdb remains unchecked. CDR3 length equals 17 residues. The germline V gene encodes CDR1 SGHVS and CDR2 FQNEAQ. The CDR3 here is CASSPLLAGSNTGELFF.

The V call is TRBV7-2, the J call TRBJ2-2; TCRdb selects TRBD1, and the lack of DNA leaves this call unchecked. Germline V CDR1 and CDR2: SGHTA, FQGNSA. This CDR3 region has 16 residues. CDR3 sequence reads: CASSFYRGVITGELFF.

The chain employs TRBV7-9 and TRBJ1-1; the TRBD1 assignment by TCRdb is unverifiable without DNA. The CDR3 extends over 17 amino acids. Germline CDR1 SEHNR, CDR2 FQNEAQ (reference sequence). The chain's CDR3 is CASSPRDVSQGNTEAFF.

The chain combines TRBV5-1 with TRBJ1-1; without DNA, the TCRdb call of TRBD1 cannot be checked. CDR1 is SGHRS, CDR2 YFSETQ, per germline. The CDR3 is 14 residues long. The CDR3 is CASSLQGPGVQAFF. Full variable domain (outside the CDR3, taken from reference TRBV5-1 and TRBJ1-1): KAGVTQTPRYLIKTRGQQVTLSCSPISGHRSVSWYQQTPGQGLQFLFEYFSETQRNKGNFPGRFSGRQFSNSRSEMNVSTLELGDSALYLCASSLQGPGVQAFFGQGTRLTVV.

The V call is TRBV30, the J call TRBJ2-3; the TRBD1 assignment by TCRdb is unverifiable without DNA. Germline values: CDR1 GTSNPN, CDR2 SVGIG (reference sequence). The CDR3 length is 12 residues. The CDR3 sequence is CAVGRGRDTQYF. The complete variable domain, with remaining parts taken from reference TRBV30 and TRBJ2-3, reads SQTIHQWPATLVQPVGSPLSLECTVEGTSNPNLYWYRQAAGRGLQLLFYSVGIGQISSEVPQNLSASRPQDRQFILSSKKLLLSDSGFYLCAVGRGRDTQYFGPGTRLTVL.

The CDR3 reads CSARDLRASGGYNEQFF. The chain is built from TRBV20-1 and TRBJ2-1; TCRdb gives TRBD2 as the D gene, but with no DNA this cannot be confirmed. The CDR3 totals 17 residues. Looked up from germline, CDR1 is DFQATT and CDR2 is SNEGSKA (reference sequence).

V is TRBV4-2 and J is TRBJ2-5. Germline V CDR1 and CDR2: LGHNA, YNFKEQ. CDR3 length equals 14 residues. The CDR3 sequence is CASSQDLLFETQYF.

The V gene is TRBV27, the J gene TRBJ1-1. Germline V gene data show CDR1 as MNHEY and CDR2 as SMNVEV (reference sequence). This CDR3 comprises 16 residues. The CDR3 is CASSLRGQVMNTEAFF.

The chain links TRBV24-1 to TRBJ2-7; TCRdb outputs TRBD2, but without DNA this stays unchecked. There are 15 residues in the CDR3. Germline CDR1 and CDR2: KGHDR and SFDVKD. CDR3 residues: CAARTSSGPGYEQYF.

This chain uses TRBV12-3 or TRBV12-4 with TRBJ2-5; the TCRdb D gene call, TRBD2, has no DNA to confirm it. The CDR3 is 15 amino acids. CDR3 region: CASSLQRGGGETQYF.

This chain joins TRBV12-3 or TRBV12-4 and TRBJ1-5; the TCRdb call, TRBD1, lacks DNA for checking. The CDR3 is 15 residues long. The CDR3 region is CASSATGSSNQPQHF.